This passage covers 21 T cell receptor beta chains from one sample sequenced in a study of CD8 T cells in Susac syndrome. Random hexamers served to reverse transcribe roughly 0.5 to 1 ug RNA. MiXCR was run by TCRdb on the immunoSEQ multiplex PCR reads, yielding one entry per CDR3 protein. The table records about 200,000 distinct CDR3 sequences, over 85% of them present only once. Sequencing used CD4+ T cells from PBMCs. These receptors came from a human donor in good health.

This sequence joins TRBV6-5 and TRBJ2-1; D call uncertain. Germline loops: CDR1 MNHEY, CDR2 SVGAGI. The V gene lost 2 bases and the J gene lost 8 bases, with 7 bases spanning the gap. This CDR3 is 12 amino acids long. The CDR3 sequence is CASSYVGYEQFF. The DNA of the CDR3 is TGTGCCAGCAGTTACGTGGGATATGAGCAGTTCTTC.

This chain links TRBV12-3 or TRBV12-4 with TRBJ2-7; D possibly corresponds to TRBD2 (5 bases). This CDR3 spans 17 amino acids. V lost 3 bases to trimming and J lost 1 base, with 19 bases between them. As DNA, the CDR3 is TGTGCCAGCAGTTTTGAGGGTGGCGAAAAACGGTCCTACGAGCAGTACGTC. Translation: CASSFEGGEKRSYEQYV.

This rearrangement joins TRBV20-1 to TRBJ2-5; 7 bases line up with TRBD1. The CDR3 has 13 amino acids. Germline CDR1 reads DFQATT; CDR2 reads SNEGSKA (reference sequence). The junction had 4 bases not matched to a gene; V was cut back by 5 bases and J by 1 base. The CDR3 nucleotides are TGCAGTGCTCTACAGGGGACCCAAGAGACCCAGTACTTC. Residues: CSALQGTQETQYF.

This chain connects TRBV7-3 to TRBJ2-5; the match to TRBD2 covers 7 bases. The CDR3 loop spans 15 amino acids. The J segment lost 1 base and the V segment lost 2 bases, leaving 4 bases of the junction unmatched. CDR1 and CDR2 (germline): SGHTA, FQGTGA. CDR3 sequence (DNA): TGTGCCAGCAGCTTATCCAGCGGGGTCCAAGAGACCCAGTACTTC. Protein sequence: CASSLSSGVQETQYF.

This rearrangement joins TRBV15 to TRBJ1-1; D is undetermined. This CDR3 contains 14 residues. The germline V and J ends were trimmed by 2 bases and 1 base, with 8 bases remaining between them. From germline, CDR1 is LNHNV and CDR2 YYDKDF (reference sequence). The chain's CDR3 is CATSRPWGNTEAFF. The CDR3 coding sequence is TGTGCCACCAGCAGACCGTGGGGGAACACTGAAGCTTTCTTT.

Here the CDR3 DNA reads TGTGCCAGCAGCACCTTGACAGGGGGCGTTGAAGCTTTCTTT. It is translated as CASSTLTGGVEAFF. The chain combines TRBV7-2 with TRBJ1-1, with TRBD1 matching over 10 bases. J lost 7 bases, V lost 5 bases, and 7 bases had no gene match. CDR3 length equals 14 residues. CDR1 is SGHTA and CDR2 is FQGNSA in the germline V gene. Complete variable domain (other parts from reference TRBV7-2 and TRBJ1-1): GAGVSQSPSNKVTEKGKDVELRCDPISGHTALYWYRQSLGQGLEFLIYFQGNSAPDKSGLPSDRFSAERTGGSVSTLTIQRTQQEDSAVYLCASSTLTGGVEAFFGQGTRLTVV.

In the case of this clonotype: No conserved phenylalanine or tryptophan ends this CDR3, so it is likely a read error. V usage is TRBV29-1 and J usage is TRBJ2-3, with no clear D. This CDR3 region has 13 residues. Germline-derived CDR1 and CDR2 are SQVTM and ANQGSEA. The ends were cut back, 5 bases at V and 6 bases at J, with 15 bases in the middle. The CDR3 bases are TGCAGCGTTTCGGAACTTGATTTGGATACGCAGTATTTG. It is translated as CSVSELDLDTQYL.

A few counts support this clonotype. V gene TRBV12-3 or TRBV12-4 combines with J gene TRBJ1-2; D may be TRBD1 (5 bases). Between the trimmed V and J ends, which lost 5 bases and 4 bases, there was a span of 8 bases. The CDR3 runs 12 residues. The CDR3 region is CASSPQGYGYTF. In nucleotides, the CDR3 is TGTGCCAGCAGTCCCCAGGGCTATGGCTACACCTTC.

This clonotype occurred once. The chain carries TRBV15 and TRBJ1-2; D call uncertain. Germline CDR1 is LNHNV and CDR2 is YYDKDF (reference sequence). Trimming cost V 1 base and J 7 bases, with 10 bases left between them. The CDR3 totals 13 residues. The CDR3 reads CATSRVQLRGYTF. For the CDR3, the DNA is TGTGCCACCAGCAGAGTTCAGCTGCGTGGCTACACCTTC.

The chain employs TRBV3-1 and TRBJ2-5; no clear D gene. Deletions cut 8 bases from V and 4 bases from J, with 17 bases between. The CDR3 length is 14 residues. Germline CDR1 is LGHDT and CDR2 is YNNKEL (reference sequence). CDR3 protein: CASAPDRTRETQYF. In nucleotides, the CDR3 is TGTGCCAGCGCCCCGGACCGGACCCGAGAGACCCAGTACTTC.

The gene calls are TRBV20-1 and TRBJ2-7; 10 bases line up with TRBD1. This CDR3 is built from 13 residues. V gave up 6 bases and J gave up 3 bases; unmatched junction bases: 5. CDR1 and CDR2 from the germline V gene are DFQATT and SNEGSKA (reference sequence). CDR3 coding DNA: TGCAGTGCCACCGGGACAGGGGTCTACGAGCAGTACTTC. It specifies CSATGTGVYEQYF.

This CDR3 is CASSPRLAGEETQYF. CDR3 nucleotide sequence: TGTGCCAGCAGCCCCCGACTAGCGGGAGAAGAGACCCAGTACTTC. The chain uses TRBV9 and TRBJ2-5; 12 bases match TRBD2. Unmatched junction bases numbered 4, after V lost 4 bases and J lost 3 bases. Germline CDR1 is SGDLS and CDR2 is YYNGEE. The CDR3 is 15 amino acids.

The chain employs TRBV20-1 and TRBJ2-4; D not certain. Germline CDR1 and CDR2: DFQATT and SNEGSKA (reference sequence). The CDR3 length is 12 residues. The ends were cut back, 2 bases at V and 8 bases at J, with 10 bases in the middle. CDR3 DNA: TGCAGTGCTAGACGACCCGGTGACATTCAGTACTTC. Residues: CSARRPGDIQYF.

The chain joins TRBV5-1 to TRBJ2-3; no clear D. Germline assignment: CDR1 SGHRS and CDR2 YFSETQ. V gave up 4 bases and J gave up 2 bases, with 17 bases separating them. This CDR3 is 16 amino acids long. The CDR3 DNA follows: TGCGCCAGCAGCCCTGGAATCGACACCCACACAGATACGCAGTATTTT. Its translation is CASSPGIDTHTDTQYF.

The chain uses TRBV20-1 and TRBJ2-5, with D maybe TRBD1 (6 bases). The CDR3 runs 14 residues. From germline, CDR1 is DFQATT and CDR2 SNEGSKA (reference sequence). V was pared by 2 bases and J by 5 bases, with 15 bases between. The CDR3, as DNA: TGCAGTGCTAGATGGACAGTATTGGAGGAGACCCAGTACTTC. Translating it yields CSARWTVLEETQYF.

CDR3 sequence (DNA): TGTGCCAGCAGTTTCTGGGGGACTGATGAAGCTTTCTTT. The encoded protein is CASSFWGTDEAFF. V usage is TRBV12-3 or TRBV12-4 and J usage is TRBJ1-1; possibly TRBD1 for D (5 bases). The CDR3 has 13 amino acids. V lost 3 bases to trimming and J lost 7 bases, with 12 bases between them.

This chain connects TRBV20-1 to TRBJ2-3; 9 bases align to TRBD2. Germline assignment: CDR1 DFQATT and CDR2 SNEGSKA (reference sequence). CDR3 length: 14 residues. The V and J ends lost 3 bases and 4 bases, in that order; junction bases with no gene match: 5. The CDR3 spells CSARGGRGADTQYF. CDR3 nucleotide sequence: TGCAGTGCTAGGGGCGGGAGGGGGGCAGATACGCAGTATTTT.

The chain is built from TRBV7-3 and TRBJ1-2, with 9 nucleotides matching TRBD1. The V gene's germline CDR1 is SGHTA and CDR2 FQGTGA. Trimming removed 5 bases from V and 5 bases from J; junction bases left unmatched: 9. CDR3 size: 15 residues. The CDR3 region is CASSPQGADLYGYTF. CDR3 DNA sequence: TGTGCCAGCAGCCCACAGGGGGCTGACCTTTATGGCTACACCTTC.

The chain links TRBV4-2 to TRBJ2-1; 12 bases are shared with TRBD2. The CDR3 is 16 amino acids. The V gene's germline CDR1 is LGHNA and CDR2 YNFKEQ. V lost 0 bases and J lost 10; bases outside the gene matches: 7. The CDR3 DNA sequence: TGTGCCAGCAGCCAAGATCTAGCGGGAGGGCCCTACGAGCAGTTCTTC. Protein: CASSQDLAGGPYEQFF.

This clonotype was seen just once. V usage is TRBV30 and J usage is TRBJ2-3; unclear D gene. The CDR3 extends over 12 amino acids. CDR1 and CDR2 from the germline V gene are GTSNPN and SVGIG (reference sequence). V dropped 3 bases and J dropped 2 bases, with 6 bases sitting between them. This CDR3 reads CAWRRDTDTQYF. CDR3 DNA sequence: TGTGCCTGGAGGCGAGACACAGATACGCAGTATTTT. The complete variable domain, with remaining parts taken from reference TRBV30 and TRBJ2-3, reads SQTIHQWPATLVQPVGSPLSLECTVEGTSNPNLYWYRQAAGRGLQLLFYSVGIGQISSEVPQNLSASRPQDRQFILSSKKLLLSDSGFYLCAWRRDTDTQYFGPGTRLTVL.

The V call is TRBV29-1, the J call TRBJ2-3; D remains unclear. This CDR3 is 14 amino acids long. The V end lost 1 base, the J end lost 4 bases, and 12 bases lay between the germline ends. Germline-derived CDR1 and CDR2 are SQVTM and ANQGSEA. As DNA, the CDR3 is TGCAGCGTTGAAGGACCCACGGCGGCAGATACGCAGTATTTT. It yields the protein CSVEGPTAADTQYF.